Listed here is a single T cell receptor beta chain. The data belong to a study of blood T cell repertoires in COVID-19. In the study overall: Whether acute or convalescent, the COVID-19 samples came from the United States, Italy and Spain.

Followed over time, Seattle patients had been enrolled while infection was active. Original data processing: Reference gene primers were amplified, and this amplification served to estimate nucleated cell counts. Repertoires were generated with immunoSEQ multiplex PCR, while TCRdb's copy carries only in-frame clones and drops some. The V and J calls and the clone size are those of that table, but D and trimming were determined from the DNA. The sample yields fewer than 650,000 clones, around 90% seen once. The TCR sequence derives from a woman aged 45-65 years with COVID-19, enrolled during active disease. The sample comprised peripheral blood.

The CDR3 region has the DNA TGTGCCAGCAGTTACTCGGGGCAGGGCTTAGCTTTCTTT. Translated: CASSYSGQGLAFF. V gene TRBV6-6 combines with J gene TRBJ1-1; a weak D match, TRBD1 (5 bases). V was shortened by 0 bases and J by 10 bases, with 12 bases between the two germline ends. This CDR3 region has 13 residues. Germline lookup yields CDR1 MNHNY and CDR2 SVGAGI (reference sequence).